This record covers a single TCR beta chain. The sample is drawn from a study of cytomegalovirus exposure and HLA in healthy donors. The PCR used 60 Vbeta and 13 Jbeta primers. Sequencing used immunoSEQ multiplex PCR; TCRdb keeps in-frame clones, though not all of them. This sample contains 150,000 or so clones. This CDR3 has 13 residues. V gave up 6 bases and J gave up 4 bases; unmatched junction bases: 5. CDR1 is SNHLY, CDR2 FYNNEI, per germline. Sequencing used PBMCs. The chain links TRBV2 to TRBJ1-2; 7 bases align to TRBD1. The receptor was isolated from a woman aged 60-75 years in good health and CMV-seronegative. The CDR3 bases are TGTGCCAGCAGCGGGGACAGAATCTATGGCTACACCTTC. It specifies CASSGDRIYGYTF.